This T cell receptor (beta chain) was identified in a study of beta chain features in type 1 diabetes. Germline loops: CDR1 MDHEN, CDR2 SYDVKM. The V and J ends lost 6 bases and 2 bases, in that order; junction bases with no gene match: 7. The CDR3 loop spans 15 amino acids. Expressed TCRB transcripts were sequenced, since all the RNA that had been isolated was reverse transcribed. The protocol was immunoSEQ multiplex PCR, while the TCRdb copy is restricted to in-frame clones and leaves out a portion. Among some 350,000 clones listed, 9.6% were seen once. The study, taken as a whole, reports: Naive, central memory and regulatory TCRB repertoires appeared more similar among patients than healthy donors. Shorter templates might be favored by PCR, equally in patients and controls. More deletions and fewer insertions at VDJ junctions were found in patients with type 1 diabetes. Among all four CD4+ subsets, Type 1 diabetes patients had TCRB CDR3s that were moderately but significantly shorter.

As concerns this clone: Antigen unknown.

The sequence derives from a man aged 25-40 years with type 1 diabetes. The chain combines TRBV28 with TRBJ1-5; 7 nucleotides line up with TRBD1. Sequencing was carried out using central memory CD4+ T cells from blood. The CDR3 nucleotides are TGTGCCAGCAGCCCCACAGGACAGGGCAATCAGCCCCAGCATTTT. As protein: CASSPTGQGNQPQHF.